This T cell receptor (beta chain) was recovered during a study of shared clonotypes between healthy human individuals. Study-wide background: Donors had three CD4 naive, three CD4 memory, two CD8 naive and one CD8 memory plate apiece. Study findings and constraints: What rarefaction showed was incomplete sorted-subset sequencing despite large depth.

This clone has only one observation. Its target is not known. This sample also contains other DNA sequences that code for the same CDR3. TCRdb keeps only in-frame clones here, not all; method: immunoSEQ multiplex PCR. This sample carries hundreds of thousands of clones, 92% of them seen once, and the ten largest clones take about 24%. Terminally differentiated effector memory CD45RA+ cells were excluded from the naive CD8 cells, which were CD45RO-negative and positively selected for CCR7. The CDR3 loop spans 13 amino acids. CDR1 and CDR2 (germline): MGHRA, YSYEKL. V dropped 3 bases and J dropped 1 base, with 7 bases sitting between them.

The origin of this receptor is a man aged 25-45 years in good health. Sequenced material: naive CD8+ T cells sorted from blood. The gene calls are TRBV4-1 and TRBJ2-7; D is perhaps TRBD1 (6 bases). The CDR3 spells CASSQGHSYEQYF. CDR3 nucleotides: TGCGCCAGCAGCCAGGGACATTCCTACGAGCAGTACTTC.